One sample yielded the 5 T cell receptor beta chains listed below, sequenced in a study of T-cell reconstitution after alpha-beta-depleted transplantation in children. The library targeted TCRbeta and was prepared with unique molecular identifiers. TCRdb called the PCR reads again in MiXCR, with one record for every CDR3 protein. The table records about 980,000 distinct CDR3 sequences, about 29% of them present only once. The source was PBMCs, mostly from graft donor cells, collected 360 days after TCRalphabeta/CD19-depleted stem cell transplant. The receptors here all came from a boy in the first two years of life who had a stem cell transplant for SCID, so the T cells may come from the graft donor.

V gene TRBV5-1 combines with J gene TRBJ1-1; TRBD1 matches 9 bases. The CDR3 contains 16 residues. Germline values: CDR1 SGHRS, CDR2 YFSETQ. V was pared by 4 bases and J by 6 bases, with 13 bases of the junction left unmatched. The CDR3: CASSPGLGTGIPEAFF. As DNA, the CDR3 is TGCGCCAGCAGCCCAGGATTGGGGACAGGGATCCCTGAAGCTTTCTTT.

This clonotype appeared a few times. V gene TRBV6-2 or TRBV6-3 combines with J gene TRBJ1-5; D call uncertain. CDR3 length equals 13 residues. CDR1 is MNHEY and CDR2 is SVGEGT in the germline V gene. Trimming removed 2 bases from V and 6 bases from J, with 8 bases in between. CDR3 sequence reads: CASSYSPSQPQHF. The CDR3 nucleotides are TGTGCCAGCAGTTACAGTCCGAGTCAGCCCCAGCATTTT.

The chain links TRBV5-1 to TRBJ1-4; perhaps TRBD1 as D (6 bases). The CDR3 has 14 amino acids. Trimming cost V 7 bases and J 8 bases, with 18 bases left between them. Germline CDR1 and CDR2: SGHRS and YFSETQ. The CDR3 nucleotides read TGCGCCAGCGGGAAAGAAGGGGGAACCGAAAAACTGTTTTTT. Translated, it gives CASGKEGGTEKLFF.

This sequence joins TRBV12-3 or TRBV12-4 and TRBJ2-5; D might be TRBD1 (5 bases). Trimming took off 6 bases at V and 4 bases at J, with 12 bases between the two ends. This CDR3 spans 13 amino acids. The CDR3 sequence: CASRPPGRETQYF. CDR3 bases: TGTGCCAGCAGGCCCCCAGGGCGAGAGACCCAGTACTTC.

This clonotype was recorded at least ten times. V is TRBV4-1 and J is TRBJ2-5, with D maybe TRBD1 (5 bases). The CDR3 consists of 14 residues. Per germline, CDR1 MGHRA and CDR2 YSYEKL. The V end lost 1 base, the J end lost 3 bases, and 9 bases lay between the germline ends. The CDR3 reads CASSQGGVEETQYF. DNA for the CDR3: TGCGCCAGCAGCCAAGGGGGCGTAGAAGAGACCCAGTACTTC.